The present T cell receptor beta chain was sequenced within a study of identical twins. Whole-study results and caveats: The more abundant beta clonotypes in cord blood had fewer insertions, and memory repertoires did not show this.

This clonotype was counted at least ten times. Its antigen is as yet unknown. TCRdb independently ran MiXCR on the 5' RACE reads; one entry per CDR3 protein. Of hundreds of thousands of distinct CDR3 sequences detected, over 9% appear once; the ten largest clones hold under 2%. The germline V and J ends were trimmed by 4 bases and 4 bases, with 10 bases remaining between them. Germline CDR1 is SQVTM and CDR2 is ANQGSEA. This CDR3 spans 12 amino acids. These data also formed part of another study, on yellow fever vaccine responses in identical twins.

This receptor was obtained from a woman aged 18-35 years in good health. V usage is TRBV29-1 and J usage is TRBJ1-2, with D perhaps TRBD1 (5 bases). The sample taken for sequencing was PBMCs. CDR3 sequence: CSVGRQGYGYTF. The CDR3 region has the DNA TGCAGCGTTGGGCGCCAGGGCTATGGCTACACCTTC.